The rows below give T cell receptor beta chains drawn from one sample of a study of blood T cell repertoires in COVID-19. Only in-frame clones appear in the TCRdb table, and some are missing; sequencing was by immunoSEQ multiplex PCR. The sample contains under 350,000 clones, approximately 92% of which appear only once. The source material was peripheral blood. These receptors were collected from a woman in her twenties or thirties with COVID-19, enrolled during active disease. CDR3s include the opening cysteine and the closing phenylalanine or tryptophan. D genes are given only for firm matches. A row's size may be missing; if present it is once, few, many or a size class.

clone size: NA
J gene: TRBJ2-1
V gene: TRBV7-2
D gene: TRBD1
CDR3 DNA: TGTGCCAGCAGCCACCGGGGACAGTCCAATGAGCAGTTCTTC
CDR3 protein: CASSHRGQSNEQFF

clone size: NA
J gene: TRBJ2-7
V gene: TRBV9
D gene: NA
CDR3 DNA: TGTGCCAGCAGCGTAGCCAGTAAATCCTACGAGCAGTACTTC
CDR3 protein: CASSVASKSYEQYF

clone size: NA
J gene: TRBJ1-3
V gene: TRBV18
D gene: NA
CDR3 DNA: TGTGCCAGCTCAATTTCTGTTATCGTCGGAAACACCATATATTTT
CDR3 protein: CASSISVIVGNTIYF

clone size: once
J gene: TRBJ1-4
V gene: TRBV5-1
D gene: TRBD1
CDR3 DNA: TGCGCCAGCAGCACCGGGACAGGGGGCGAAAAACTGTTTTTT
CDR3 protein: CASSTGTGGEKLFF

clone size: NA
J gene: TRBJ2-7
V gene: TRBV6-5
D gene: NA
CDR3 DNA: TGTGCCAGCAGCGCGGCGGGAAGCGCGGCCTACGAGCAGTACTTC
CDR3 protein: CASSAAGSAAYEQYF

clone size: NA
J gene: TRBJ2-1
V gene: TRBV28
D gene: TRBD2
CDR3 DNA: TGTGCCAGCAGTTTGGGACTAGCGGGAGAGATCTCCTACAATGAGCAGTTCTTC
CDR3 protein: CASSLGLAGEISYNEQFF

clone size: NA
J gene: TRBJ2-2
V gene: TRBV7-9
D gene: NA
CDR3 DNA: TGTGCCAGCAGCTCACCCCCATCGGCGGAACCGTCCCACGGGGAGCTGTTTTTT
CDR3 protein: CASSSPPSAEPSHGELFF

clone size: once
J gene: TRBJ2-1
V gene: TRBV5-6
D gene: TRBD2
CDR3 DNA: TGTGCCAGCAGCTTCAGGACTAGCGTGCCCTACAATGAGCAGTTCTTC
CDR3 protein: CASSFRTSVPYNEQFF

clone size: few
J gene: TRBJ1-3
V gene: TRBV20-1
D gene: TRBD1
CDR3 DNA: TGCAGTGCAAGTCCCGGGACAGGGGCGGCCTCTGGAAACACCATATATTTT
CDR3 protein: CSASPGTGAASGNTIYF

clone size: few
J gene: TRBJ2-2
V gene: TRBV6-2/TRBV6-3
D gene: TRBD2
CDR3 DNA: TGTGCCAGCAGTTACCTGCTAGCGGGAGACACCGGGGAGCTGTTTTTT
CDR3 protein: CASSYLLAGDTGELFF

clone size: NA
J gene: TRBJ2-1
V gene: TRBV9
D gene: NA
CDR3 DNA: TGTGCCAGCAGCGTAGCTATACGGCTTGGAGAGAATGAGCAGTTCTTC
CDR3 protein: CASSVAIRLGENEQFF

clone size: NA
J gene: TRBJ1-3
V gene: TRBV15
D gene: NA
CDR3 DNA: TGTGCCACCAGCAGAGCCGGAATGGAGGGGACTATTGGAAACACCATATATTTT
CDR3 protein: CATSRAGMEGTIGNTIYF

clone size: NA
J gene: TRBJ2-2
V gene: TRBV5-1
D gene: TRBD2
CDR3 DNA: TGCGCCAGCAGCTTGGCGCCTAGCGGGAACACCGGGGAGCTGTTTTTT
CDR3 protein: CASSLAPSGNTGELFF

clone size: NA
J gene: TRBJ1-2
V gene: TRBV4-1
D gene: TRBD1
CDR3 DNA: TGCGCCAGCAGCCAAACAGGGGGTAAAGGCTACACCTTC
CDR3 protein: CASSQTGGKGYTF

clone size: NA
J gene: TRBJ1-2
V gene: TRBV19
D gene: NA
CDR3 DNA: TGTGCCAGTAGCCTGCTTTTTGTAGGGGACTATGGCTACACCTTC
CDR3 protein: CASSLLFVGDYGYTF

clone size: NA
J gene: TRBJ2-5
V gene: TRBV2
D gene: TRBD2
CDR3 DNA: TGTGCCAGCAGTGCTACTAGCGGGAGAGAGACCCAGTACTTC
CDR3 protein: CASSATSGRETQYF

clone size: NA
J gene: TRBJ2-7
V gene: TRBV9
D gene: TRBD2
CDR3 DNA: TGTGCCAGCAGCGAGGGGACTAGCCTCTACGAGCAGTACTTC
CDR3 protein: CASSEGTSLYEQYF

clone size: NA
J gene: TRBJ1-2
V gene: TRBV7-8
D gene: TRBD1
CDR3 DNA: TGTGCCAGCAGCTTATTTTCGGGGGACAGGCCCCTATTCTACACCTTC
CDR3 protein: CASSLFSGDRPLFYTF